This passage covers 30 T cell receptor beta chains from one sample sequenced in a study of blood T cell repertoires in COVID-19. The protocol was immunoSEQ multiplex PCR, while the TCRdb copy is restricted to in-frame clones and leaves out a portion. The sample carries approximately 46,000 clones, roughly nine tenths recorded once. The specimen was peripheral blood. Receptors were obtained from a man between 65 and 85 years old with active COVID-19.

This chain connects TRBV5-4 to TRBJ1-2, with 7 bases aligning to TRBD1. V was clipped by 0 bases and J by 4 bases; unmatched bases: 9. Germline assignment: CDR1 SGHNT and CDR2 YYREEE (reference sequence). The CDR3 has 16 amino acids. This CDR3 is CASSLAARGQGYGYTF. CDR3 bases: TGTGCCAGCAGCTTGGCGGCTAGGGGGCAGGGCTATGGCTACACCTTC.

Points on this clone: One end of the junction varies from germline; a read error may be responsible. V and J are TRBV11-2 and TRBJ1-4, with TRBD1 matching over 7 bases. Germline lookup yields CDR1 SGHAT and CDR2 FQNNGV. The CDR3 is 15 residues long. CDR3 in amino acids: CASSLEGARNEKLFF. The CDR3 DNA follows: TGTGCCAGCAGCCTAGAGGGGGCCCGGAATGAAAAACTGTTTTTT.

This chain connects TRBV6-5 to TRBJ2-2; TRBD2 is a possible D gene (5 bases). V was trimmed by 6 bases and J by 1 base, leaving 9 bases between them. Germline CDR1 MNHEY, CDR2 SVGAGI. This CDR3 has 14 residues. CDR3 residues: CASSRGLNTGELFF. CDR3 sequence (DNA): TGTGCCAGCAGCCGAGGACTGAACACCGGGGAGCTGTTTTTT.

This rearrangement joins TRBV4-2 to TRBJ1-3, with 7 bases that match TRBD1. After removal of 2 bases from V and 1 base from J, the junction contained 5 bases not matched to a gene. The CDR3 covers 16 residues. Germline V gene lookup returns CDR1 LGHNA and CDR2 YNFKEQ. The CDR3, as DNA: TGTGCCAGCAGCCAACCCGACAGGGTGTCTGGAAACACCATATATTTT. Translation gives CASSQPDRVSGNTIYF.

The rearrangement links TRBV5-4 to TRBJ2-3; 7 nucleotides align to TRBD1. The CDR3 extends over 15 amino acids. With V trimmed by 0 bases and J by 3 bases, 4 bases remained unmatched. Germline loops: CDR1 SGHNT, CDR2 YYREEE (reference sequence). The CDR3 nucleotides are TGTGCCAGCAGCTTGGACGCCAGGGGGACAGATACGCAGTATTTT. Translation: CASSLDARGTDTQYF.

CDR3 bases: TGCGCCAGCAGCTTGGCCCGAGGAACACGGTCATACGAGCAGTACTTC. Its translation is CASSLARGTRSYEQYF. The rearrangement joins TRBV5-1 to TRBJ2-7; D is ambiguous. Trimming left V 0 bases short and J 4 bases short, with 17 bases between. CDR1 and CDR2 (germline): SGHRS, YFSETQ. There are 16 residues in the CDR3.

The chain combines TRBV18 with TRBJ1-5; the D gene is possibly TRBD1 (5 bases). CDR1 and CDR2 from the germline V gene are KGHSH and LQKENI. CDR3 length: 13 residues. V was cut by 3 bases and J by 7 bases, with 10 bases left in between. Here the CDR3 reads CASSPGEGQPQHF. The CDR3 nucleotides are TGTGCCAGCTCACCGGGGGAGGGGCAGCCCCAGCATTTT.

The chain employs TRBV7-3 and TRBJ2-7; 9 bases fit TRBD1. This CDR3 contains 15 residues. The V and J ends lost 0 bases and 5 bases, in that order; junction bases with no gene match: 5. Germline V gene sequence: CDR1 SGHTA, CDR2 FQGTGA. CDR3 in DNA: TGTGCCAGCAGCTTAACCGTGACAGGGGGTAACGAGCAGTACTTC. The encoded protein is CASSLTVTGGNEQYF.

This chain uses TRBV21-1 with TRBJ2-1; the DNA was not compared with TRBD2, the D call given in the table. TRBV21-1 counts as a pseudogene. The CDR3 has 16 amino acids. As DNA, the CDR3 is TGTGCCAGCAGCAAGAGGAGCCGGAGCTCCTACAATGAGCAGTTCTTC. Protein product: CASSKRSRSSYNEQFF.

The gene calls are TRBV27 and TRBJ1-2, with a weak D call TRBD1 (5 bases). In germline, CDR1 is MNHEY, CDR2 SMNVEV (reference sequence). Between the trimmed V and J ends, which lost 2 bases and 8 bases, there was a span of 12 bases. This CDR3 has 13 residues. CDR3 bases: TGTGCCAGCAGTTTAAGGGGCTTCGAGGGCTACACCTTC. It translates to CASSLRGFEGYTF.

This clone was seen only once. The rearrangement joins TRBV19 to TRBJ1-4, with D possibly TRBD1 on 6 matching bases. The V end was cut by 7 bases, the J end by 2 bases, with 14 bases between. Germline V CDR1 and CDR2: LNHDA, SQIVND (reference sequence). The CDR3 extends over 15 amino acids. The CDR3 is CASNAGDMTNEKLFF. Here the CDR3 DNA reads TGTGCCAGTAACGCAGGGGATATGACTAATGAAAAACTGTTTTTT. The full variable domain, rest sourced from reference TRBV19 and TRBJ1-4, is DGGITQSPKYLFRKEGQNVTLSCEQNLNHDAMYWYRQDPGQGLRLIYYSQIVNDFQKGDIAEGYSVSREKKESFPLTVTSAQKNPTAFYLCASNAGDMTNEKLFFGSGTQLSVL.

The genes are TRBV5-8 and TRBJ1-2; 9 bases match TRBD1. V lost 0 bases and J lost 6; bases outside the gene matches: 3. The CDR3 totals 14 residues. Germline-derived CDR1 and CDR2 are SGHTS and YDEGEE. The CDR3 loop reads CASSLGDRVNGYTF. Here the CDR3 DNA reads TGTGCCAGCAGCTTGGGGGACAGGGTGAATGGCTACACCTTC.

The rearrangement joins TRBV6-1 to TRBJ1-5, with D perhaps matching TRBD1 (5 bases). This CDR3 spans 14 amino acids. V was trimmed by 1 base and J by 9 bases, leaving 13 bases between them. Germline V gene sequence: CDR1 MNHNS, CDR2 SASEGT. CDR3 loop: CASSEVRGQGPQHF. Here the CDR3 DNA reads TGTGCCAGCAGTGAAGTTAGGGGCCAAGGGCCCCAGCATTTT.

The genes are TRBV19 and TRBJ2-5; D unclear. The CDR3 contains 12 residues. CDR1 is LNHDA, CDR2 SQIVND, per germline (reference sequence). V lost 5 bases and J 2 bases, leaving 6 bases between the germline ends. The CDR3 loop is CASSDTQETQYF. CDR3 nucleotides: TGTGCCAGTAGTGACACTCAAGAGACCCAGTACTTC. Full variable domain (outside the CDR3, taken from reference TRBV19 and TRBJ2-5): DGGITQSPKYLFRKEGQNVTLSCEQNLNHDAMYWYRQDPGQGLRLIYYSQIVNDFQKGDIAEGYSVSREKKESFPLTVTSAQKNPTAFYLCASSDTQETQYFGPGTRLLVL.

J is TRBJ1-2 and V is TRBV7-9; TRBD1 agrees at 8 bases. This CDR3 has 15 residues. The ends lost 5 bases at V and 5 bases at J; junction bases unmatched: 10. CDR1 and CDR2 from the germline V gene are SEHNR and FQNEAQ (reference sequence). The CDR3 protein is CASSPGGVGSYGYTF. As DNA, the CDR3 is TGTGCCAGCAGCCCAGGGGGCGTCGGTAGTTATGGCTACACCTTC.

The chain joins TRBV7-8 to TRBJ2-2, with D hard to call. CDR1 and CDR2 (germline): SGHVS, FQNEAQ. The CDR3 sequence is 14 residues long. V shed 1 base and J shed 1 base, with 4 bases lying between them. This CDR3 is CASSLERNTGELFF. The CDR3 DNA sequence: TGTGCCAGCAGCTTAGAGAGGAACACCGGGGAGCTGTTTTTT.

This chain joins TRBV28 and TRBJ2-2; 7 bases are a match to TRBD1. Germline V gives CDR1 MDHEN, CDR2 SYDVKM. The CDR3 contains 15 residues. V was clipped by 7 bases and J by 4 bases; unmatched bases: 9. The CDR3 coding sequence is TGTGCCAGCAACCCCACGGGACAGTTCACCGGGGAGCTGTTTTTT. Residues: CASNPTGQFTGELFF. Variable domain in full (rest from reference TRBV28 and TRBJ2-2): DVKVTQSSRYLVKRTGEKVFLECVQDMDHENMFWYRQDPGLGLRLIYFSYDVKMKEKGDIPEGYSVSREKKERFSLILESASTNQTSMYLCASNPTGQFTGELFFGEGSRLTVL.

This sequence joins TRBV28 and TRBJ2-3, with 8 bases matching TRBD1. Per the germline V gene, CDR1 is MDHEN and CDR2 is SYDVKM. Germline trimming cut 5 bases from V and 1 base from J; bases unmatched to any gene: 8. The CDR3 consists of 16 residues. The CDR3 DNA reads TGTGCCAGCAGTATCTACCAGGGGGCTGGCACAGATACGCAGTATTTT. Protein sequence: CASSIYQGAGTDTQYF.

V usage is TRBV5-1 and J usage is TRBJ2-2, with no clear D. Germline loops: CDR1 SGHRS, CDR2 YFSETQ. V was clipped by 0 bases and J by 0 bases, with 9 bases between them. The CDR3 has 16 amino acids. DNA for the CDR3: TGCGCCAGCAGCTTGGGGGCCAGCCCGAACACCGGGGAGCTGTTTTTT. Translating it yields CASSLGASPNTGELFF.

The CDR3 region is CAWRRQGSNTEAFF. DNA of the CDR3: TGTGCCTGGAGGCGACAGGGTTCGAACACTGAAGCTTTCTTT. The gene calls are TRBV30 and TRBJ1-1, with 7 bases that match TRBD1. Germline CDR1 GTSNPN, CDR2 SVGIG (reference sequence). Trimming cost V 3 bases and J 1 base; bases outside gene matches: 5. The length of the CDR3 is 14 residues.

This clone has just one count. The chain is built from TRBV19 and TRBJ1-5; D is ambiguous. Germline CDR1 and CDR2: LNHDA and SQIVND (reference sequence). The CDR3 totals 17 residues. With 3 bases removed from V and 2 bases from J, the gap between germline ends came to 17 bases. In DNA, the CDR3 is TGTGCCAGTAGTATCCGTTTAGACGGGGTAGGCAATCAGCCCCAGCATTTT. It translates to CASSIRLDGVGNQPQHF. Using reference TRBV19 and TRBJ1-5 for the parts outside the CDR3, the full variable domain is DGGITQSPKYLFRKEGQNVTLSCEQNLNHDAMYWYRQDPGQGLRLIYYSQIVNDFQKGDIAEGYSVSREKKESFPLTVTSAQKNPTAFYLCASSIRLDGVGNQPQHFGDGTRLSIL.

The chain employs TRBV6-5 and TRBJ2-7, with 9 nucleotides matching TRBD1. J was trimmed by 9 bases and V by 6 bases; bases with no gene match: 15. The CDR3 runs 15 residues. Germline V gene lookup returns CDR1 MNHEY and CDR2 SVGAGI. The CDR3 DNA follows: TGTGCCAGCAGACCGACAGGGGGAAGATCTCGTCCGCAGTACTTC. Protein product: CASRPTGGRSRPQYF.

The chain combines TRBV28 with TRBJ1-6; D might be TRBD1 (6 bases). Deletions cut 2 bases from V and 5 bases from J, with 10 bases between. CDR1 and CDR2 (germline): MDHEN, SYDVKM. The CDR3 has 15 amino acids. The DNA of the CDR3 is TGTGCCAGCAGTTTACAGACAGGAGATAATTCACCCCTCCACTTT. This translates into CASSLQTGDNSPLHF.

The V call is TRBV3-1 (or the pseudogene TRBV3-2), the J call TRBJ1-3; the D is unclear. Germline CDR1 and CDR2: LGHDT and YNNKEL (reference sequence). The V and J ends lost 6 bases and 4 bases respectively, with 19 bases between them. The CDR3 consists of 16 residues. The CDR3 sequence is CASSPRGIRSGNTIYF. The CDR3 DNA reads TGTGCCAGCAGTCCAAGAGGTATCCGGTCGGGAAACACCATATATTTT.

The gene calls are TRBV4-1 and TRBJ2-2; D remains unclear. V dropped 0 bases and J dropped 1 base, with 6 bases sitting between them. Germline V gene lookup returns CDR1 MGHRA and CDR2 YSYEKL. CDR3 length: 15 residues. CDR3 coding DNA: TGCGCCAGCAGCCAAGAAAACAGGAACACCGGGGAGCTGTTTTTT. Translating gives CASSQENRNTGELFF.

CDR3 DNA: TGTGCCAGCAGCCACCCCCCGGGACATGACGCTTTCTTT. Its protein is CASSHPPGHDAFF. The gene calls are TRBV7-9 and TRBJ1-1, with TRBD1 as a possible D gene (6 bases). This CDR3 comprises 13 residues. V lost 5 bases, J lost 11 bases, and 18 bases lay in between. Germline V gene sequence: CDR1 SEHNR, CDR2 FQNEAQ (reference sequence).

The gene calls are TRBV9 and TRBJ1-6; 8 nucleotides align to TRBD1. This CDR3 has 15 amino acids. V lost 0 bases, J lost 9 bases, and 5 bases stayed unmatched. Germline values: CDR1 SGDLS, CDR2 YYNGEE. The CDR3 reads CASSVDAGGSSPLHF. CDR3 bases: TGTGCCAGCAGCGTAGATGCAGGGGGCAGTTCACCCCTCCACTTT.

The V and J genes are TRBV3-1 (or the pseudogene TRBV3-2) and TRBJ2-2, with a possible D match to TRBD2 (6 bases). The CDR3 sequence is 13 residues long. Trimming shortened V by 5 bases and J by 5 bases, and 9 bases separated the two germline ends. CDR1 is LGHDT, CDR2 YNNKEL, per germline (reference sequence). The CDR3 nucleotides are TGTGCCAGCAGCGAGGAGGGTACCGGGGAGCTGTTTTTT. Amino acids: CASSEEGTGELFF.

The rearrangement links TRBV5-1 to TRBJ1-3; D is unresolved. The CDR3 spans 16 residues. The germline CDR1 and CDR2 sequences are SGHRS and YFSETQ. The V gene lost 6 bases and the J gene lost 1 base, with 17 bases spanning the gap. The CDR3 DNA is TGCGCCAGCACAGCCGGGATCCCGGGGTCTGGAAACACCATATATTTT. As protein: CASTAGIPGSGNTIYF.

The gene calls are TRBV19 and TRBJ2-5; D call uncertain. This CDR3 is built from 15 residues. Per germline, CDR1 LNHDA and CDR2 SQIVND (reference sequence). V was pared by 1 base and J by 2 bases, with 11 bases between. The CDR3 DNA sequence: TGTGCCAGTAGTATAGGTAGCAGAATTCAAGAGACCCAGTACTTC. This gives the protein CASSIGSRIQETQYF. Together with reference TRBV19 and TRBJ2-5, the CDR3 gives the full variable domain: DGGITQSPKYLFRKEGQNVTLSCEQNLNHDAMYWYRQDPGQGLRLIYYSQIVNDFQKGDIAEGYSVSREKKESFPLTVTSAQKNPTAFYLCASSIGSRIQETQYFGPGTRLLVL.